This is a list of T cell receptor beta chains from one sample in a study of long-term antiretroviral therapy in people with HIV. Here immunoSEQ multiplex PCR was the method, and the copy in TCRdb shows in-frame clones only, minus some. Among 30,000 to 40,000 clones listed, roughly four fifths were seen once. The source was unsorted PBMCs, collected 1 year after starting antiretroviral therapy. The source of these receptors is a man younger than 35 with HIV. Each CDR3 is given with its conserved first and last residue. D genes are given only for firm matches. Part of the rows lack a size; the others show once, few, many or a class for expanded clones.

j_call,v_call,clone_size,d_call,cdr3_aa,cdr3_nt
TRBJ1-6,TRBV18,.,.,CASSPLDLTGSFSPLHF,TGTGCCAGCTCACCACTGGATCTTACAGGATCTTTTTCACCCCTCCACTTT
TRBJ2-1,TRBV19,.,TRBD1,CASSIGGTGGFYNEQFF,TGTGCCAGTAGTATAGGGGGGACAGGCGGGTTTTACAATGAGCAGTTCTTC
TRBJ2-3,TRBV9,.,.,CASSVQKSTDTQYF,TGTGCCAGCAGCGTTCAAAAGAGCACAGATACGCAGTATTTT
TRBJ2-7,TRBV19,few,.,CASSMASSYEQYF,TGTGCCAGTAGTATGGCCAGCTCCTACGAGCAGTACTTC
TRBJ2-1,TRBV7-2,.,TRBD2,CASSLRAGDRDEQFF,TGTGCCAGCAGCTTAAGAGCGGGAGATCGCGATGAGCAGTTCTTC
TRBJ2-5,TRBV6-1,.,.,CASEVDFQETQYF,TGTGCCAGCGAGGTAGACTTTCAAGAGACCCAGTACTTC
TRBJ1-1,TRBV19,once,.,CASTASGSPAEAFF,TGTGCCAGTACTGCCAGTGGGTCGCCGGCTGAAGCTTTCTTT
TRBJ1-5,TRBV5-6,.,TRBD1,CASSFPGGSQPQHF,TGTGCCAGCAGCTTTCCAGGGGGCAGTCAGCCCCAGCATTTT
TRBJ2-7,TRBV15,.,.,CATSRGPGYEQYF,TGTGCCACCAGCCGGGGACCCGGGTACGAGCAGTACTTC
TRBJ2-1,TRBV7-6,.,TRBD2,CASSPSSRGGDEQFF,TGTGCCAGCAGCCCCTCTTCGCGGGGGGGAGATGAGCAGTTCTTC
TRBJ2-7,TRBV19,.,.,CASSWAASSYEQYF,TGTGCCAGTAGTTGGGCAGCCTCCTCCTACGAGCAGTACTTC
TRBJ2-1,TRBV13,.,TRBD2,CASSLGLAAYNEQFF,TGTGCCAGCAGCCTGGGACTAGCGGCATACAATGAGCAGTTCTTC
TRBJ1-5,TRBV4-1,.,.,CASSQDSGATQLNQPQHF,TGCGCCAGCAGCCAAGATTCTGGAGCGACGCAACTCAATCAGCCCCAGCATTTT
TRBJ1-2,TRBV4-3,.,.,CASSQDRGGWDGYTF,TGCGCCAGCAGCCAAGATCGGGGGGGCTGGGATGGCTACACCTTC
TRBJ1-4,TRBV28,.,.,CASSRPRGAEEKLFF,TGTGCCAGCAGTCGCCCCCGGGGGGCGGAAGAAAAACTGTTTTTT
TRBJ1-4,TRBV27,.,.,CASSLVGGRGAANEKLFF,TGTGCCAGCAGTTTAGTAGGGGGAAGAGGGGCAGCTAATGAAAAACTGTTTTTT
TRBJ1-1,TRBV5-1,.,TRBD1,CASSLGHPTGGTEAFF,TGCGCCAGCAGCTTGGGCCACCCGACAGGGGGCACTGAAGCTTTCTTT
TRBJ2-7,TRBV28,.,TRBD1,CASRPWGTGDEQYF,TGTGCCAGCAGACCGTGGGGGACAGGGGACGAGCAGTACTTC
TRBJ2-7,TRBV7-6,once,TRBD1,CASSSGTGSYEQYF,TGTGCCAGCAGCTCCGGGACAGGGAGTTACGAGCAGTACTTC
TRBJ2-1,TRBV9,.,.,CASSSQNNEQFF,TGTGCCAGCAGCTCACAGAACAATGAGCAGTTCTTC
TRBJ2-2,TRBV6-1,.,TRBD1,CASSATRTGPGELFF,TGTGCCAGCAGTGCAACCCGGACAGGTCCCGGGGAGCTGTTTTTT
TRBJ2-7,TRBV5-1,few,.,CASSLNAGNYEQYF,TGCGCCAGCAGCTTGAATGCGGGGAACTACGAGCAGTACTTC
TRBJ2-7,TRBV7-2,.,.,CASSLRYPEIASHEQYF,TGTGCCAGCAGCTTGAGGTACCCCGAGATAGCGAGCCACGAGCAGTACTTC
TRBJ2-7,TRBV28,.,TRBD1,CASSSPGTEIDYEQYF,TGTGCCAGCAGTTCTCCCGGGACAGAGATCGACTACGAGCAGTACTTC
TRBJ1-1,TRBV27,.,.,CASSHPTRVRTEAFF,TGTGCCAGCAGTCACCCGACACGGGTTCGCACTGAAGCTTTCTTT
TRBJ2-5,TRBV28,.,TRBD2,CASSHALAGIETQYF,TGTGCCAGCAGTCACGCACTAGCGGGGATAGAGACCCAGTACTTC
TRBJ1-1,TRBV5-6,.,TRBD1,CASSLGQANTEAFF,TGTGCCAGCAGCCTAGGACAGGCGAACACTGAAGCTTTCTTT
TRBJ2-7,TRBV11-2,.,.,CASSWGYEQYF,TGTGCCAGCAGCTGGGGCTACGAGCAGTACTTC
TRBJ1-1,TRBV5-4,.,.,CASSLEGILATEAFF,TGTGCCAGCAGCTTGGAGGGAATTTTAGCCACTGAAGCTTTCTTT
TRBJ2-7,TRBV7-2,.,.,CASSSGTSYEQYF,TGTGCCAGCAGCTCAGGGACTTCCTACGAGCAGTACTTC
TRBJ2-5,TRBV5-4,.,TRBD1,CASSLQGIPETQYF,TGTGCCAGCAGCTTACAGGGGATCCCAGAGACCCAGTACTTC
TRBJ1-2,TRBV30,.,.,CAAEGGGNGYTF,TGTGCTGCAGAGGGGGGCGGGAATGGCTACACCTTC
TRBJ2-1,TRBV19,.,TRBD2,CASSLSGGSYNEQFF,TGTGCCAGTAGTCTCAGCGGGGGATCCTACAATGAGCAGTTCTTC
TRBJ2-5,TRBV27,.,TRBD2,CASSLSYRILRGAPFQETQYF,TGTGCCAGCAGTTTATCGTATAGAATTTTGCGGGGGGCCCCCTTCCAAGAGACCCAGTACTTC
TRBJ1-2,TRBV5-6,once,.,CASSTGTGYGYTF,TGTGCCAGCAGTACCGGGACCGGTTATGGCTACACCTTC
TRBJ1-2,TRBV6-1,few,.,CASSESSPNYGYTF,TGTGCCAGCAGTGAAAGTTCCCCCAACTATGGCTACACCTTC
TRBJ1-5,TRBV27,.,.,CASSPFGSNQPQHF,TGTGCCAGCTCTCCCTTCGGGAGCAATCAGCCCCAGCATTTT
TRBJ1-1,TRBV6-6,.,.,CASTLTEINTEAFF,TGTGCCAGCACCCTTACAGAGATCAACACTGAAGCTTTCTTT
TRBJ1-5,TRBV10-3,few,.,CAIITYFGPQHF,TGTGCCATCATAACCTATTTTGGGCCCCAGCATTTT
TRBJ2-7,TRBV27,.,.,CASRLGFEQYF,TGTGCCAGCAGGCTGGGCTTCGAGCAGTACTTC
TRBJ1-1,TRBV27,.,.,CASSLWGIDTEAFF,TGTGCCAGCAGTTTATGGGGCATAGACACTGAAGCTTTCTTT
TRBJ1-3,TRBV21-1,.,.,CASRTEEVRNTIYF,TGTGCCAGCAGGACAGAGGAGGTAAGAAACACCATATATTTT
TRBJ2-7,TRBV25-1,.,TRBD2,CASSWGGFSYEQYF,TGTGCCAGCAGTTGGGGGGGGTTCTCCTACGAGCAGTACTTC
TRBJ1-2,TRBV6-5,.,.,CASSYSEGLGYGYTF,TGTGCCAGCAGTTACTCGGAGGGGTTGGGCTATGGCTACACCTTC
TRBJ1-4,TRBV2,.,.,CASSVPGDNEKLFF,TGTGCCAGCAGTGTTCCAGGGGATAATGAAAAACTGTTTTTT
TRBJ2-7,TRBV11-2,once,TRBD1,CASKRQGAYEQYF,TGTGCCAGCAAGCGACAGGGGGCCTACGAGCAGTACTTC
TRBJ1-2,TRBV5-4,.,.,CASSPSPTSNYGYTF,TGTGCCAGCAGCCCCTCCCCCACGTCTAACTATGGCTACACCTTC
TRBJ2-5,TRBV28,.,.,CASSFQGRETQYF,TGTGCCAGCAGTTTTCAGGGGCGAGAGACCCAGTACTTC
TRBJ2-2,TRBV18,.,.,CASSPRQEGTGELFF,TGTGCCAGCTCACCTCGACAGGAGGGGACCGGGGAGCTGTTTTTT
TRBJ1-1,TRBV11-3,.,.,CASSPGGARGEWTEAFF,TGTGCCAGCAGCCCCGGAGGGGCCCGGGGAGAATGGACTGAAGCTTTCTTT
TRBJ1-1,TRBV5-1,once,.,CASSRGSPGNTEAFF,TGCGCCAGCAGCAGAGGGTCGCCGGGGAACACTGAAGCTTTCTTT
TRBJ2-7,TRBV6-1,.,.,CASSERQVFPYEQYF,TGTGCCAGCAGTGAAAGACAGGTATTCCCCTACGAGCAGTACTTC
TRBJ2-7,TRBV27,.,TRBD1,CASSLGRGPYEQYF,TGTGCCAGCAGTTTAGGCAGGGGGCCCTACGAGCAGTACTTC
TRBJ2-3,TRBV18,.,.,CASSPLSSTDTQYF,TGTGCCAGCTCACCACTCTCAAGCACAGATACGCAGTATTTT
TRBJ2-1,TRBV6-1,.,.,CASTEDSPAYNEQFF,TGTGCCAGCACCGAGGACAGTCCCGCGTACAATGAGCAGTTCTTC
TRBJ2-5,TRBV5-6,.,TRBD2,CASSFPLAEETQYF,TGTGCCAGCAGCTTCCCCCTAGCGGAAGAGACCCAGTACTTC
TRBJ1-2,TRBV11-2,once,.,CASSLEEGTNYGYTF,TGTGCCAGCAGCTTGGAGGAGGGGACTAACTATGGCTACACCTTC